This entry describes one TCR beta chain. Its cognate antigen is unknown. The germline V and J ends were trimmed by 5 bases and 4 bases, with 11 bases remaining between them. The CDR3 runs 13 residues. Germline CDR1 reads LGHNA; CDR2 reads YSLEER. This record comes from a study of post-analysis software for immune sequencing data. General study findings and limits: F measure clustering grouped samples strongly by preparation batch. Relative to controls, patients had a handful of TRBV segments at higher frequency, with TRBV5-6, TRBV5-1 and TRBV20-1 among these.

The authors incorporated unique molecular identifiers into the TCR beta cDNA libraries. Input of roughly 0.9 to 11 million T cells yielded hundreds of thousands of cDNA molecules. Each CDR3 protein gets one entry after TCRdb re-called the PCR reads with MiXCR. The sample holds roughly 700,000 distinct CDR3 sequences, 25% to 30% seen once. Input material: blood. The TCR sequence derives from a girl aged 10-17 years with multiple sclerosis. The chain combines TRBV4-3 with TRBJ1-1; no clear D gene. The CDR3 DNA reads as TGCGCCAGCAGCGCCCGGGAGGGCACTGAAGCTTTCTTT. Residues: CASSAREGTEAFF.